This T cell receptor (beta chain) comes out of a study of response to subunit inactivated influenza vaccine. CDR1 and CDR2 from the germline V gene are SNHLY and FYNNEI. The CDR3 sequence is 13 residues long. Trimming removed 6 bases from V and 3 bases from J, with 12 bases in between. TCRdb used MiXCR to reprocess the RT-PCR reads, holding one entry per CDR3 protein. The sample lists some 600,000 distinct CDR3 sequences; approximately 15% were seen once. This clonotype was recorded many times. The input for sequencing was PBMCs from blood, taken about 14 days before vaccination. The source of this sequence is a man aged 45-65 years who received an inactivated influenza vaccine. The chain joins TRBV2 to TRBJ2-7; tentative D call: TRBD2 (5 bases). The CDR3 DNA reads TGTGCCAGCAGCTACGGAGGAAACTACGAGCAGTACTTC. This sequence encodes CASSYGGNYEQYF.